The present entry profiles one TCR beta chain with its context. The germline V gene has CDR1 MNHEY and CDR2 SMNVEV (reference sequence). J was trimmed by 0 bases and V by 6 bases; bases with no gene match: 3. The CDR3 is 16 amino acids. The sample belongs to a study of blood T cell repertoires in COVID-19. Assay: immunoSEQ multiplex PCR; the TCRdb copy retains only in-frame clones and omits some. The data show fewer than 85,000 clones, roughly 80% seen once. The chain combines TRBV27 with TRBJ2-5; 14 nucleotides align to TRBD2. The sequenced sample consisted of peripheral blood. This sequence was found in a man in his 60s with acute or convalescent COVID-19. The CDR3 DNA is TGTGCCAGCAGAAAGGGACTAGCGGGGGACCAAGAGACCCAGTACTTC. Amino acids: CASRKGLAGDQETQYF.